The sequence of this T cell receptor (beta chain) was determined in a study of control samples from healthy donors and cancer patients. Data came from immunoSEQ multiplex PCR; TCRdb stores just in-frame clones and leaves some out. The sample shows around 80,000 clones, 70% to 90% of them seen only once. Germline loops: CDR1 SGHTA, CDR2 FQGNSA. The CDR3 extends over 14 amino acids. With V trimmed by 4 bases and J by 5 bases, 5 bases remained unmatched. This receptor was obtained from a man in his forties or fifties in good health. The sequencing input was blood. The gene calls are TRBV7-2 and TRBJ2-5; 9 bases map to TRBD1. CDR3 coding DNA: TGTGCCAGCAGCTCATACAGGGGGCGGGAGACCCAGTACTTC. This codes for CASSSYRGRETQYF.